This T cell receptor (beta chain) was retrieved from a study of blood T cell repertoires in COVID-19 (dated by TCRdb to 2020 to 2022). Background for the entire study: Collaborator samples came from the United States, Italy and Spain and covered acute and convalescent phases of COVID-19. The prospective study material was composed of cDNA or gDNA derived from T cells, B-cell-depleted T cells, or PBMCs. Sample metadata almost always included a de-identified subject ID, COVID-19 status, age in years and sex. Subjects who had been exposed to COVID-19, were actively infected with it, or had recovered from it provided the deeply sampled blood TCRbeta repertoires that made up the dataset. The samples were drawn from the first 160 participants of the ongoing ImmuneRACE study and from under 1,500 subjects provided by 6 global collaborators. The repertoires were made available in a free public database intended to serve as a resource for research on the immune response to SARS-CoV-2. Where available, HLA class I and class II types were taken from metadata supplied by the sample provider and were not determined by assay-based typing.

Note on this clone: This clone's antigen is unknown. No base quality values were provided; no much bigger clone lies one nucleotide off.

In the prospective study, participants were about 18 to 89 years old, resided in 24 geographic areas of the United States, and were enrolled through a virtual design. To assign participants to cohorts, the prospective study relied on clinical history that participants themselves reported in a screening survey and a study questionnaire. ImmuneRACE Cohort 3 recovered participants were defined by two consecutive negative NP/OP PCR tests, healthcare professional clearance, or symptom resolution. Each participant in the prospective study had whole blood, serum and a nasopharyngeal or oropharyngeal swab collected by mobile phlebotomists. Over a roughly two-month period, participants in the prospective study had the option of providing additional blood draws and questionnaires. Blood samples from the prospective study were shipped frozen or at room temperature prior to DNA extraction. Its CDR3 holds 16 amino acids, cysteine through phenylalanine. Only the CDR3 DNA stays, 48 bases, in frame from base 1. The junction shows trimming of 6 bases on V and 8 bases on J, and the gene matches do not reach 13 bases of it. CDR1 and CDR2 were assigned from the germline V gene as SQVTM and ANQGSEA.

TCRbeta CDR3 regions were amplified from genomic DNA by means of the immunoSEQ Assay, a bias-controlled multiplex PCR. Per the original workflow: Within the assay, amplification of reference gene primers was used to estimate how many nucleated cells each sample contained. Sequence reads were collapsed and filtered to measure the absolute abundance of every unique TCRbeta CDR3 rearrangement. Productive Simpson clonality was computed per sample as the square root of Simpson's diversity index over productive rearrangements. The immuneACCESS repertoire file appears here via TCRdb, limited to in-frame rearrangements. These files lack a portion of the clones; in checked studies, under half of the deficit traces to unresolved V genes, and the cause of the others is not known. The V and J calls and clone size are taken from that table; D and trimming were inferred from the DNA. This sample gives fewer than 200,000 clones in total; 88% of them show up just once. The ten biggest clones cover roughly 9% of the sample.

On the study overall, not on this receptor specifically: The quantity of clinical and demographic metadata differed by source and by participant and was supplied without curation.

This clonotype was obtained from a woman aged 18-29 years who had recovered from COVID-19. The sequenced sample consisted of PBMCs or T cells enriched from blood (not recorded which). The chain couples TRBV29-1 to TRBJ2-2; TRBD1 aligns with 12 central bases. The CDR3 loop reads CSVAGWGQGAAGELFF. The DNA is as follows: TGCAGCGTCGCTGGGTGGGGACAGGGGGCAGCGGGGGAGCTGTTTTTT.